This is a list of T cell receptor beta chains from one sample in a study of blood T cells in healthy people across ages. TCRdb ran MiXCR on the 5' RACE reads and lists one entry per CDR3 protein. This sample has approximately 1.5 million distinct CDR3 sequences; 30% to 35% occur once, and the top ten carry approximately 10%. Sequences were obtained from blood. The source of these receptors is a woman in her thirties in good health. CDR3s include the opening cysteine and the closing phenylalanine or tryptophan. A D gene is named only where the DNA matches it firmly. For some rows the clone size is stated as once, few or many, or as a class when expanded; others skip it.

>TRBV27|-|16|TRBD2|TRBJ2-5
TGTGCCAGCAGTTTATCGGGCGGGAGGAGACAAGGGACCCAGTACTTC
CASSLSGGRRQGTQYF
>TRBV6-1|-|18|TRBD1|TRBJ2-5
TGTGCCAGCAGTGACCCGACAGGGGGTTTGGGTACGGGTGAGACCCAGTACTTC
CASSDPTGGLGTGETQYF
>TRBV28|few|14|TRBD2|TRBJ2-1
TGTGCCAGCAGTTCAAGCGGGAGTCGAAATGAGCAGTTCTTC
CASSSSGSRNEQFF
>TRBV6-1|-|15|TRBD1|TRBJ1-5
TGTGCCAGCAGTGAATTGACAGGGCTAAATCAGCCCCAGCATTTT
CASSELTGLNQPQHF
>TRBV20-1|few|13|TRBD1|TRBJ2-1
TGCAGAGGACAGGGGACCACCTACAATGAGCAGTTCTTC
CRGQGTTYNEQFF
>TRBV7-8|-|16|TRBD1|TRBJ2-3
TGTGCCAGCAGCCCAGACCAGGGGGCGAAAACAGATACGCAGTATTTT
CASSPDQGAKTDTQYF
>TRBV20-1|-|12|-|TRBJ1-1
TGCAGTGCTAGGGGGCTGGGCACTGAAGCTTTCTTT
CSARGLGTEAFF
>TRBV9|-|15|-|TRBJ2-3
TGCGCCAGCAGCTCAACACCCGCTAGCACAGATACGCAGTATTTT
CASSSTPASTDTQYF
>TRBV6-2/TRBV6-3|few|17|TRBD2|TRBJ2-7
TGTGCCAGCAGTTACTGGTTGGGAGGGCTTCGAGCCTACGAGCAGTACTTC
CASSYWLGGLRAYEQYF
>TRBV7-9|-|12|-|TRBJ1-5
TGTGCCAGCAGCACCGGGGTGCAGCCCCAGCATTTT
CASSTGVQPQHF
>TRBV18|few|15|TRBD2|TRBJ2-1
TGTGCCAGCTCACCAGTAGCGGGAGTACGCAATGAGCAGTTCTTC
CASSPVAGVRNEQFF
>TRBV6-1|-|17|TRBD1|TRBJ2-1
TGTGCCAGCAGTGAAGCGCTAGGGGGCGTCAGTACGAATGAGCAGTTCTTC
CASSEALGGVSTNEQFF
>TRBV19|-|14|-|TRBJ2-1
TGTGCCAGTAGTATAGGCAGGTCCGGCAATGAGCAGTTCTTC
CASSIGRSGNEQFF
>TRBV2|few|15|-|TRBJ1-1
TGTGCCAGCAGAATTAGGCAGGGCAGTGGGGGTGAAGCTTTCTTT
CASRIRQGSGGEAFF
>TRBV5-6|once|16|-|TRBJ1-2
TGTGCCAGCAGCTTGGTCGGTCGGGACGAAGGATATGGCTACACCTTC
CASSLVGRDEGYGYTF